This passage covers 14 T cell receptor beta chains from one sample sequenced in a study of OX40 agonist ivuxolimab in advanced cancers. The repertoire was sequenced with immunoSEQ multiplex PCR; TCRdb's copy has only in-frame clones and lacks some. The table includes about 91,000 clones, around 88% detected once. This specimen was CD4+ or CD8+ T cells sorted from blood, taken in a trial of the OX40 agonist ivuxolimab. Every receptor here comes from an adult with an advanced solid tumor such as melanoma, head and neck, liver or kidney cancer.

V and J are TRBV6-6 and TRBJ1-1; D is possibly TRBD1 (6 bases). This CDR3 comprises 16 residues. V gave up 2 bases and J gave up 5 bases, with 18 bases separating them. CDR1 and CDR2 (germline): MNHNY, SVGAGI (reference sequence). CDR3 protein: CASSYPQGGIRTEAFF. The CDR3 coding sequence is TGTGCCAGCAGTTACCCACAGGGAGGCATCCGGACTGAAGCTTTCTTT.

The chain is built from TRBV28 and TRBJ2-7; D not certain. The CDR3 has 14 residues. Germline V gene lookup returns CDR1 MDHEN and CDR2 SYDVKM. V lost 4 bases and J 5 bases, leaving 15 bases between the germline ends. The CDR3 here is CASSYTIPLNEQYF. The CDR3 nucleotides are TGTGCCAGCAGTTACACTATCCCCCTCAACGAGCAGTACTTC.

The table lists this clone with a count of one. The chain links TRBV6-5 to TRBJ2-2; D is unclear. V lost 4 bases, J lost 1 base, and 7 bases lay in between. CDR3 size: 14 residues. Germline V lookup: CDR1 MNHEY, CDR2 SVGAGI. The CDR3 region is CASSFSGNTGELFF. The CDR3 DNA is TGTGCCAGCAGTTTTTCCGGGAACACCGGGGAGCTGTTTTTT.

The V gene is TRBV2, the J gene TRBJ1-1, with a tentative D call TRBD1 (5 bases). This CDR3 region has 14 residues. V was clipped by 10 bases and J by 1 base, with 16 bases between them. Germline CDR1 is SNHLY and CDR2 is FYNNEI. DNA of the CDR3: TGTGCCACTACAGGAGGAGGGAGGAACACTGAAGCTTTCTTT. This gives the protein CATTGGGRNTEAFF.

In this sample, this clone turned up once. The CDR3 loop is CASRAPGGTDTQYF. DNA of the CDR3: TGTGCCAGCAGGGCGCCCGGGGGGACAGATACGCAGTATTTT. The V call is TRBV6-5, the J call TRBJ2-3, with 7 bases identical to TRBD2. Germline trimming cut 6 bases from V and 3 bases from J; bases unmatched to any gene: 6. Germline V gene sequence: CDR1 MNHEY, CDR2 SVGAGI. CDR3 length: 14 amino acids.

The J gene is TRBJ1-5, the V gene TRBV4-1, with D maybe TRBD1 (6 bases). V was clipped by 0 bases and J by 6 bases, with 18 bases between them. The V gene's germline CDR1 is MGHRA and CDR2 YSYEKL. The CDR3 has 17 amino acids. The CDR3 nucleotides read TGCGCCAGCAGCCAAGATGAGGTTGGGAGGGGGGGTCAGCCCCAGCATTTT. Its translation: CASSQDEVGRGGQPQHF.

The rearrangement links TRBV14 to TRBJ2-1, with 7 bases that match TRBD2. This CDR3 comprises 15 residues. J gave up 7 bases and V 0 bases, and 6 bases lay outside the gene matches. Germline V gene sequence: CDR1 SGHDN, CDR2 FVKESK. The CDR3 DNA follows: TGTGCCAGCAGCCAAGAGGGAGCGGGGAGGAATGAGCAGTTCTTC. Its protein product is CASSQEGAGRNEQFF.

V is TRBV10-3 and J is TRBJ1-4, with D possibly matching TRBD1 (5 bases). This CDR3 comprises 12 residues. Germline CDR1 ENHRY, CDR2 SYGVKD. Trimming took 5 bases from V and 11 from J, leaving 12 bases between them. CDR3 amino acids: CAISPKGTKLFF. CDR3 bases: TGTGCCATCAGTCCTAAAGGGACGAAACTGTTTTTT.

This sequence joins TRBV7-8 and TRBJ1-5, with 8 nucleotides matching TRBD1. The germline CDR1 and CDR2 sequences are SGHVS and FQNEAQ. J lost 2 bases, V lost 5 bases, and 5 bases had no gene match. This CDR3 has 15 residues. The CDR3 loop is CASSRGQGGNQPQHF. DNA of the CDR3: TGTGCCAGCAGCCGCGGACAGGGCGGCAATCAGCCCCAGCATTTT.

The chain has TRBV27 and TRBJ1-1; 7 nucleotides line up with TRBD1. This CDR3 comprises 14 residues. V gave up 7 bases and J gave up 1 base; unmatched junction bases: 6. The germline CDR1 and CDR2 sequences are MNHEY and SMNVEV (reference sequence). As DNA, the CDR3 is TGTGCCAGCAAAGAATGGGACAGGAACACTGAAGCTTTCTTT. Translation gives CASKEWDRNTEAFF.

V gene TRBV27 combines with J gene TRBJ1-2, with D unresolved. The ends were cut back, 3 bases at V and 4 bases at J, with 12 bases in the middle. There are 14 residues in the CDR3. The germline CDR1 and CDR2 sequences are MNHEY and SMNVEV (reference sequence). The DNA for the CDR3 is TGTGCCAGCAGTTTTCGGGTACCCTCCTATGGCTACACCTTC. Its translation: CASSFRVPSYGYTF.

V gene TRBV6-5 combines with J gene TRBJ2-3; either TRBD1 or TRBD2 may fit D (5 bases each). Per the germline V gene, CDR1 is MNHEY and CDR2 is SVGAGI. V dropped 5 bases and J dropped 0 bases, with 9 bases sitting between them. The CDR3 covers 14 residues. The CDR3 loop reads CASSTWGSTDTQYF. The DNA for the CDR3 is TGTGCCAGCAGTACTTGGGGGAGCACAGATACGCAGTATTTT.

V and J are TRBV19 and TRBJ2-7; no clear D. V was clipped by 3 bases and J by 1 base, with 7 bases between them. Germline-derived CDR1 and CDR2 are LNHDA and SQIVND (reference sequence). The CDR3 loop spans 13 amino acids. CDR3 DNA sequence: TGTGCCAGTAGTATCGGATATTCCTACGAGCAGTACTTC. Its translation: CASSIGYSYEQYF.

This sequence joins TRBV5-5 and TRBJ2-1; no clear D. The V gene's germline CDR1 is SGHKS and CDR2 YYEKEE (reference sequence). This CDR3 contains 11 residues. Trimming cost V 0 bases and J 10 bases, with 5 bases left between them. The CDR3: CASSLVGEQFF. CDR3 DNA sequence: TGTGCCAGCAGCTTGGTAGGCGAGCAGTTCTTC.